The 4 T cell receptor beta chains below come from one sample, sequenced in a study of blood T cell repertoires in COVID-19. Sequencing used immunoSEQ multiplex PCR; TCRdb keeps in-frame clones, though not all of them. The data contain 350,000 to 550,000 clones, about 90% of them singletons. The sequenced sample consisted of PBMCs or T cells enriched from blood (not recorded which). These receptors came from a woman aged 18-29 years with acute COVID-19.

The chain recombines TRBV10-1 with TRBJ2-1, with D possibly matching TRBD1 (5 bases). Germline V gene data show CDR1 as WNHNN and CDR2 as SYGVQD (reference sequence). V lost 5 bases to trimming and J lost 1 base, with 9 bases between them. This CDR3 is 14 amino acids long. This CDR3 is CASSRPGSYNEQFF. The DNA of the CDR3 is TGCGCCAGCAGTCGGCCAGGGTCCTACAATGAGCAGTTCTTC.

This clone has just one count. V is TRBV7-9 and J is TRBJ2-1; 7 bases map to TRBD2. V lost 5 bases to trimming and J lost 0 bases; unmatched junction nucleotides: 7. The germline gives CDR1 SEHNR, CDR2 FQNEAQ (reference sequence). The CDR3 has 16 residues. The DNA for the CDR3 is TGTGCCAGCAGCGCTAGCGGTCAAAGCTCCTACAATGAGCAGTTCTTC. Protein product: CASSASGQSSYNEQFF.

This chain links TRBV5-1 with TRBJ1-1; 7 bases are shared with TRBD1. The CDR3 runs 13 residues. CDR1 is SGHRS and CDR2 is YFSETQ in the germline V gene. Trimming at V came to 4 bases and at J to 6 bases, leaving 6 bases not matched to a gene. The CDR3 loop is CASSVTGSAEAFF. The CDR3 region has the DNA TGCGCCAGCAGCGTGACAGGGAGTGCTGAAGCTTTCTTT.

The chain recombines TRBV6-5 with TRBJ2-5, with 10 bases fitting TRBD1. The germline gives CDR1 MNHEY, CDR2 SVGAGI. The CDR3 has 14 residues. V shed 5 bases, J shed 5 bases, and the junction held 5 bases outside the gene matches. CDR3 sequence: CASSRQGARETQYF. CDR3 DNA sequence: TGTGCCAGCAGTAGACAGGGGGCGCGGGAGACCCAGTACTTC.